A single T cell receptor beta chain is shown here with its context. The antigen remains unidentified. CD45RO-negative cells were positively selected for CCR7, leaving out terminally differentiated effector memory CD45RA+ cells. At a deep level, the assay was run. Clones were sequenced by immunoSEQ multiplex PCR, and TCRdb holds only the in-frame ones, with some missing. The sample records 2 million to 2.5 million clones, approximately 94% being singletons. The data were obtained in a study of shared clonotypes between healthy human individuals. The study's findings and limits: Some clonotypes were shared by all four sorted-subset donors, while others were not shared. The non-shared ones had lower generation probabilities than the shared ones. A generally larger estimated richness was seen in naive subsets than in memory subsets.

CDR1 and CDR2 from the germline V gene are SGHTA and FQGTGA. With 5 bases removed from V and 1 base from J, the gap between germline ends came to 13 bases. The CDR3 runs 15 residues. The rearrangement links TRBV7-3 to TRBJ2-3; D is unresolved. The source is a man between 18 and 29 years old in good health. Some clones in this sample may be carry-over from other donors' samples. Input material: naive CD8+ T cells from PBMCs. The DNA for the CDR3 is TGTGCCAGCAGCCGGCTGGCTAGGGGCACAGATACGCAGTATTTT. Translating it yields CASSRLARGTDTQYF.